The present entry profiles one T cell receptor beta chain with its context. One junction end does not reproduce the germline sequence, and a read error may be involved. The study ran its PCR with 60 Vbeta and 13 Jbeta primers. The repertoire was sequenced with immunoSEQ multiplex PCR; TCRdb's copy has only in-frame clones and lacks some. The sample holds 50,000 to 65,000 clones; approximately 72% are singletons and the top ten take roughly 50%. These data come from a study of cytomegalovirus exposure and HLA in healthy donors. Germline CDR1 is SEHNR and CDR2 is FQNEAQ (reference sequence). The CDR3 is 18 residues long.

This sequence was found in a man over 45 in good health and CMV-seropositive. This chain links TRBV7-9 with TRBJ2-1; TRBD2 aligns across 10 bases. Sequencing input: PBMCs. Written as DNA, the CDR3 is TGTTCCAGCAGCTCAGCGGGAGGGCCTACTAGCTCCTACAATGAGCAGTTCTTC. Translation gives CSSSSAGGPTSSYNEQFF.